The source of this TCR beta chain is a study of shared clonotypes between healthy human individuals. Study outcomes and limitations: Though the depth was large, rarefaction showed that sorted-subset sequencing was incomplete. In having few donors, the study represented limited genetic and exposure-history diversity. Generally, estimated richness proved larger in naive subsets than it did in memory subsets.

Produced via immunoSEQ multiplex PCR; TCRdb's table is partial and in-frame only. The sample includes some 2,100,000 clones, about 92% of them seen just once. As defined, naive CD8 cells were CD45RO-negative and positively selected for CCR7, with terminally differentiated effector memory CD45RA+ cells excluded. A word on this clone: The target antigen is unknown.

The CDR3 has 15 residues. From germline, CDR1 is SGHNT and CDR2 YYREEE (reference sequence). Trimming took 2 bases from V and 8 from J; bases not matched to a gene: 5. The rearrangement links TRBV5-4 to TRBJ2-1; TRBD1 agrees at 12 bases. The sequencing sample was made of naive CD8+ T cells from PBMCs. This TCR came from a man in his late teens or twenties in good health. Some clones in this sample may be carry-over from other donors' samples. In nucleotides, the CDR3 is TGTGCCAGCAGCTTCGGGACAGGGGGCGCGGATGAGCAGTTCTTC. Amino acids: CASSFGTGGADEQFF.